This T cell receptor (beta chain) was obtained from a study of cytomegalovirus exposure and HLA in healthy donors listed by TCRdb under 2017. As for the study more broadly: An earlier analysis of approximately 640 of the donors reported approximately 270 Gb of sequence data and some 100 million unique TCR beta sequences from approximately 180 million T cells. An early release covering roughly 640 HLA-typed donors comprised 300 to 350 gigabases of sequencing data and approximately 85 million unique TCR sequences. Of the approximately 400 genotyped donors, around 81% fell in the genetic ancestry cluster associated with self-reported Caucasian donors. The study aimed to test whether signatures of past pathogen exposure could be identified by cataloging public T cell receptors. The study used immunosequencing to profile the T cell repertoires of under 700 subjects and linked those repertoires to cytomegalovirus serostatus. Along with the approximately 650-subject first cohort, a separate validation cohort of over 90 different subjects was used. To predict cytomegalovirus infection status, the study combined high-throughput TCR immunosequencing, statistical association of individual TCRs with disease status, and machine learning. A later analysis re-analyzed previously published TCR beta repertoires from 650 to 800 donors and added high-resolution HLA genotyping to study TCR occurrence patterns. The later analysis used no new phenotypic data to find candidate immune exposures, relying instead on TCR beta sequences and their occurrence across donors. An earlier analysis of 587 of the donors used high-throughput TCR beta sequencing to judge whether each TCR beta V gene segment behaved as functional or pseudogenic. Donor age, sex, ethnicity and CMV serostatus were compiled alongside the repertoire data. A later genetic analysis used genome-wide SNP genotypes for 398 of the 666 donors, treating that subset as a discovery cohort. Every discovery cohort repertoire had been produced on one sequencing platform. Class I and class II HLA loci were covered by the typing at four-digit resolution. Typing coverage varied by locus: about 620-640 donors for A, B, C, DRB1 and DQB1; under 550 for DQA1; around 610 for DPA1; around 490 for DPB1. Because of strong linkage in the cohort, a handful of DR-DQ haplotypes were treated as single units for association and clustering. Across roughly 420 genotyped donors of the cohort, an average of roughly 200,000 unique TCR beta nucleotide sequences per donor were sequenced, and approximately 17% of those sequences were non-productive.

As to this clone: Its antigen remains undetermined. No quality values exist for individual bases; no much larger clone is one base distant.

On the study overall, not on this receptor specifically: Around 16 rarely observed V segments, including chromosome 9 orphons, were excluded from the earlier analysis of some 590 of the donors because counts were too low. Roughly uniform sequencing depth across donors was assumed in presence/absence analyses, although this assumption may not hold. It was suggested by the authors that the approach could potentially be generalized to other disease states and immunological phenotypes. Specific HLA alleles were associated with over 15,000 TCR beta sequences at a false discovery rate of 0.05 in a later analysis. In an earlier analysis of several hundred of the donors, most TCR beta V segments were observed in productive rearrangements about 87% or about 30% of the time, broadly matching IMGT annotations. Linkage disequilibrium might explain the correlated functional status among segregating V segments, but an unknown experimental factor could not be excluded. Because some donors lacked HLA typing at each locus, the association tests relied only on the typed subset. Strong co-occurrence of HLA alleles, especially DR and DQ, made assigning TCR associations to individual alleles difficult. A later analysis found that TCR association rates varied across HLA loci, with DRB1 alleles showing the most associated TCRs and HLA-C alleles the fewest. Cytomegalovirus status was reported to be diagnosed by the classifier with high specificity and sensitivity in both the original and validation cohorts. A few of the identified cytomegalovirus-associated TCR beta chains were confirmed in vitro to be specific for cytomegalovirus antigens. In a later analysis, HLA-associated TCR beta chains were found to be more clonally expanded and to have lower generation probabilities than equally common non-associated chains. A further reported finding was that TCR beta sequences accurately predicted the HLA-A and HLA-B alleles for most subjects in the first cohort. In the study, about 150 TCR beta chains were listed as associated with cytomegalovirus. While some public TCRs were present in many individuals, most TCR sequences turned up only very rarely across donors. The sequencing pipeline was judged likely to have produced a cluster of highly shared sequence variants as a technical artifact. Compared with the 666-donor mean, donors in an Asian-associated ancestry cluster had fewer N-insertions in productive TCRs, according to a later genetic analysis. A later analysis found that most CMV-associated TCR beta chains appeared HLA-restricted, with HLA associations seemingly driven largely by CMV exposure. In a later genetic analysis, a missense DCLRE1C variant was associated with V-gene and J-gene trimming of TCR beta chains, and the association was replicated in an independent cohort. The only immune exposure information available for the cohort was CMV serostatus. In this cohort, only TCR beta chains were sequenced, and detectable features were limited by the absence of alpha or paired-chain data. A later analysis reported that several top co-occurrence clusters appeared linked to parvovirus B19, influenza, CMV and Epstein-Barr virus.

Library method: the immunoSEQ multiplex PCR assay. For the multiplex PCR, a mixture combining 60 forward primers for TCR Vbeta segments and 13 reverse primers for TCR Jbeta segments was used. A multiplex PCR assay on genomic DNA amplified the CDR3 region of rearranged TCR beta genes. On the Illumina HiSeq System, the amplified TCR beta libraries were sequenced as 87-base-pair reads. Per the original workflow: A later analysis tallied some 79 million unique TCR beta chains across the 666 repertoires, and about 10 million of those chains were shared by two or more donors. A nearest-neighbor algorithm error-corrected the raw reads and collapsed the reads into unique sequences, merging closely related sequences to remove PCR and sequencing errors. CDR3 sequences were aligned to IMGT reference sequences to assign V, D and J gene segments. Each retained sequence needed at least a six-nucleotide match to both a V gene segment and a J gene segment. Rearrangements were called productive when the CDR3 lacked stop codons and stayed in frame with V and J; all others were non-productive. Following IMGT convention, CDR3 was defined as the stretch from the second conserved V-encoded cysteine up to the conserved J-encoded phenylalanine. In an earlier analysis of around 540 of the donors, sequences lacking an unambiguous match to a single V gene segment were excluded. An earlier analysis of several hundred of the donors called V segments functional above 56.7% productive rearrangements and segregating when the between-donor standard deviation exceeded 5%. To diagnose cytomegalovirus status from the catalog of TCR beta chain sequences, a statistical classification framework was built. In a later analysis, V and J genes were assigned by comparing TCR nucleotide sequences against IMGT/GENE-DB human TR gene sequences. Using the TCRdist pipeline, a later analysis assigned CDR3 sequences along with most-parsimonious VDJ recombination scenarios. In a later analysis, every TCR beta chain was defined by the combination of its CDR3 amino acid sequence and its V-gene family, and reads without a unique V-gene family were dropped. To address suspected cross-contamination and a sequencing artifact, a later analysis removed around 590 highly shared, low-generation-probability nucleotide sequences. For each public chain, a later analysis derived a clonal expansion index from normalized ranks of inferred template counts within each repertoire. In a later analysis, generation probabilities were computed using a VDJ recombination model fitted to out-of-frame rearrangements, and the results were checked against IGoR. In a later analysis, TCR-TCR, TCR-HLA and TCR-CMV co-occurrence was scored with hypergeometric tests, and a repertoire-size bias correction was applied to TCR pairs. In a later analysis, false discovery rates were estimated by permuting HLA or CMV assignments 20 times. In a later analysis, co-occurring TCRs were grouped using DBSCAN, with TCRdist sequence similarity added in when clustering inside HLA-allele-positive subsets. Co-occurrence clustering excluded repertoires with fewer than 30,000 or more than 120,000 public chains, plus five with anomalous nucleotide sharing. In TCRdb, the immuneACCESS table is reduced to in-frame sequences with V and J assigned. These tables do not hold every clone; where another copy was compared, an unresolved V gene accounts for under half, and the others remain unexplained. That table supplies the V and J calls and clone size; D and trimming were determined from the DNA. The table for this sample lists about 180,000 clones; 70% to 85% of them were counted only once. Approximately 1.5% of the sample belongs to the ten largest clones.

The cohort consisted of some 670 healthy bone marrow donors. At the time of sampling, all cohort members were nominally healthy, though unrecorded immune exposures were likely present. The donor was CMV seronegative and was included in the group of 352 seronegative cohort members. Every donor gave a peripheral blood sample, and the peripheral blood mononuclear cells from that sample were used for TCR beta sequencing. The Qiagen DNeasy Blood Extraction Kit was used to extract genomic DNA from the blood cell samples. What was sequenced was PBMCs. The receptor's source is a man aged 18-30 years in good health and CMV-seronegative.

Here the CDR3 is given as CASRQGLRNEKLFF. The sequenced DNA: TGTGCCAGCAGACAGGGTCTTCGTAATGAAAAACTGTTTTTT. Rearrangement joined TRBV27 to TRBJ1-4; 6 matching bases give a weak D call of TRBD1. Including the terminal cysteine and phenylalanine, the CDR3 comprises 14 residues. Only the CDR3 region is kept as DNA, spanning 42 bases read in frame from base 1. According to the germline V gene (reference sequence), CDR1 reads MNHEY and CDR2 reads SMNVEV. V and J are truncated by 6 bases and 4 bases respectively, leaving an intervening sequence of 12 bases.